This section outlines one T cell receptor beta chain sequence together with its context. Its specificity is not known. A read error may explain this, as a much larger clone is one base away. The data are from a study of Graves' ophthalmopathy and Graves' hyperthyroidism. Study findings and constraints: Ophthalmopathy progression was predicted with about 71% sensitivity and around 78% specificity.

The TCR beta CDR3 regions underwent amplification from RNA transcripts. RT-PCR in the first round used HTBI primers; a second-round multiplex PCR followed. One entry per CDR3 protein, called by TCRdb with MiXCR from the multiplex PCR reads. The table shows 450,000 to 600,000 distinct CDR3 sequences, with under 45% occurring only once. This receptor was taken from an adult man with Graves' hyperthyroidism. Sequencing was performed on peripheral blood or thyroid tissue (not recorded which).

Written as DNA, the CDR3 is TGTGCCAGTAGTATTAGGGAGACTGGAAAACTGTTTTTT. Protein: CASSIRETGKLFF. The gene calls are TRBV19 and TRBJ1-4; D gene unclear. V lost 3 bases, J lost 10 bases, and 12 bases lay in between. The CDR3 has 13 amino acids. Germline CDR1 and CDR2: LNHDA and SQIVND (reference sequence).